This T cell receptor (beta chain) emerged from a study of blood T cell repertoires in COVID-19. Study details: Researchers got acute and convalescent COVID-19 samples from the United States, Italy and Spain. Sources were T cells, B-cell-depleted T cells, or PBMCs; the material itself was cDNA or gDNA.

CDR1 and CDR2 (germline): SGHAT, FQNNGV. This CDR3 contains 15 residues. J lost 7 bases, V lost 4 bases, and 10 bases had no gene match. Per the original methods: Amplifying reference gene primers gave estimates of nucleated cell counts. The data were produced by immunoSEQ multiplex PCR, yet TCRdb's version contains in-frame clones alone and is incomplete. V and J calls plus clone size are reproduced from that table; the DNA served to infer D and trimming. Of 35,000 to 45,000 clones in the sample, about nine tenths were seen once. Sequenced sample: peripheral blood. The sequence was collected from a man aged 55 to 70 with acute or convalescent COVID-19. The chain joins TRBV11-2 to TRBJ2-1; 7 bases fit TRBD1. This CDR3 reads CASSYRDSPINEQFF. CDR3 in DNA: TGTGCCAGCAGCTACCGGGACAGTCCGATAAATGAGCAGTTCTTC.